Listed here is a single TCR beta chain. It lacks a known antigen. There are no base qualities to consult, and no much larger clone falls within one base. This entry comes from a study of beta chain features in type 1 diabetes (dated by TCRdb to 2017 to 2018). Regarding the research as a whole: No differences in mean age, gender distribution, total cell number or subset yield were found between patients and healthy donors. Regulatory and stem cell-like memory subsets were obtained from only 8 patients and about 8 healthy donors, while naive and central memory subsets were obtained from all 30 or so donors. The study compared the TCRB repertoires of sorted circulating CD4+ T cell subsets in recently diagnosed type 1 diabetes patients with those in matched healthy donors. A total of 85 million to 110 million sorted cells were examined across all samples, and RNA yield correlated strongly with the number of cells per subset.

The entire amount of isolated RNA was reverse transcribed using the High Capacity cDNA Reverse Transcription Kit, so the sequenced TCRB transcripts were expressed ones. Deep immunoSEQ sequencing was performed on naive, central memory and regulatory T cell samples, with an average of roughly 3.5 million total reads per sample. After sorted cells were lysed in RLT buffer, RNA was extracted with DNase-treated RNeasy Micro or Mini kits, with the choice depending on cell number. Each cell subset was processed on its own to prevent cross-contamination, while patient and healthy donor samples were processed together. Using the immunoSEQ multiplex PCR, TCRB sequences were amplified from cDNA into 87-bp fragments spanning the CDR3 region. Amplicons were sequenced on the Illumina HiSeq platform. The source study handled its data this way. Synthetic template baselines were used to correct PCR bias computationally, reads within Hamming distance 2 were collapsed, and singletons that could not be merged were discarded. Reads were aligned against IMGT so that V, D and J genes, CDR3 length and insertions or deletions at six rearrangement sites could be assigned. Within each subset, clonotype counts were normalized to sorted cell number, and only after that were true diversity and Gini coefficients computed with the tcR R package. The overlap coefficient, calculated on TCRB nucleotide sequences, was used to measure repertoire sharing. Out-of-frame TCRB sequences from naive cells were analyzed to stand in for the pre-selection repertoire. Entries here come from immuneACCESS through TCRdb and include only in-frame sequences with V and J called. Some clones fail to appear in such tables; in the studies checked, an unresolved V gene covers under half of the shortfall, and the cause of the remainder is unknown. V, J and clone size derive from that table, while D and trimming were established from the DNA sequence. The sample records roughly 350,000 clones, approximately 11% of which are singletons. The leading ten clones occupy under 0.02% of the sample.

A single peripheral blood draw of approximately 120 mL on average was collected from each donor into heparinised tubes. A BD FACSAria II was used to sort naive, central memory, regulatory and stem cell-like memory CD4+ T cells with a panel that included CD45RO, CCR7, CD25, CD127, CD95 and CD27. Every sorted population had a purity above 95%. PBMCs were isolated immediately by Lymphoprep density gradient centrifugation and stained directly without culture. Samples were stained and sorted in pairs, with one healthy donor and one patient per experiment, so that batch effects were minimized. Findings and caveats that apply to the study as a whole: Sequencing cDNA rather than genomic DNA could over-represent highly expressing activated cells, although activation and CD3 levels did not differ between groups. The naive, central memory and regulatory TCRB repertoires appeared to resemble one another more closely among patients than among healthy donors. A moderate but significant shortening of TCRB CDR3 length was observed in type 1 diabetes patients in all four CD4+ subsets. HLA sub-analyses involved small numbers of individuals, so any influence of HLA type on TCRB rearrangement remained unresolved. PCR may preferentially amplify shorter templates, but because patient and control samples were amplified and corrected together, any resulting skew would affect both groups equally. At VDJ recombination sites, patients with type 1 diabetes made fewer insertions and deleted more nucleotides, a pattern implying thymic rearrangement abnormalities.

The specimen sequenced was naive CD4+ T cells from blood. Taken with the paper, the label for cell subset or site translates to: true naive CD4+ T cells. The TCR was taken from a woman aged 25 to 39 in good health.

The DNA is TGCAGCGCCGCCGCGGCGGGAGGGGGGACAGATACGCAGTATTTT. This is translated as CSAAAAGGGTDTQYF. The V and J genes are TRBV29-1 and TRBJ2-3, and TRBD2 aligns with 9 junction nucleotides. Taken from the germline V gene, the CDR1 and CDR2 loops are SQVTM and ANQGSEA. The CDR3 numbers 15 residues from cysteine through phenylalanine. Of the read, only the CDR3 DNA is kept; its 45 bases are in frame from base 1. For this chain, trimming is 7 bases at the V end and 3 bases at the J end, and the number of junction bases without a gene match is 11.